This paragraph reports one T cell receptor beta chain. Original methodology: Quantification of nucleated cells was approximated via reference gene primer amplification. This table comes from immunoSEQ multiplex PCR, and its TCRdb copy is limited to in-frame clones, with some not included. For V, J and clone size, that table is used; D and trimming come from the DNA. The profile shows 150,000 to 200,000 clones, roughly four fifths of them singletons. This sample was included in a study of blood T cell repertoires in COVID-19. V shed 2 bases and J shed 8 bases, with 10 bases lying between them. The germline gives CDR1 MNHEY, CDR2 SVGAGI. The CDR3 has 13 residues.

This clonotype originated in a middle-aged woman with acute or convalescent COVID-19. Sample: peripheral blood. J is TRBJ2-1 and V is TRBV6-5; D is possibly TRBD1 (6 bases). The CDR3 DNA follows: TGTGCCAGCAGTTACCTACAGGGCGATGAGCAGTTCTTC. This sequence encodes CASSYLQGDEQFF.